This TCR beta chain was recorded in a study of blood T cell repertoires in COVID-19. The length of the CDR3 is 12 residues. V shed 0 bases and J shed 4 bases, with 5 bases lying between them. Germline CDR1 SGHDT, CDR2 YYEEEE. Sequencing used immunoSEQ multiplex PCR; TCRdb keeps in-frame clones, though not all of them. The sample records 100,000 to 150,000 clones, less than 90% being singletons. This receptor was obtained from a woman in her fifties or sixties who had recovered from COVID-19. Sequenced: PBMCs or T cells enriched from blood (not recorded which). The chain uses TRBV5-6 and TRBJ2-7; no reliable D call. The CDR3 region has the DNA TGTGCCAGCAGCTTGGATCGGTACGAGCAGTACTTC. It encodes CASSLDRYEQYF.